A single sample is the source of the 13 T cell receptor beta chains below, sequenced in a study of beta chain features in type 1 diabetes. Study results and caveats: Moderate yet significant TCRB CDR3 shortening was seen in Type 1 diabetes patients in all four CD4+ subsets.

Expressed TCRB transcripts were sequenced after all isolated RNA was converted to cDNA. TCRdb's copy holds only in-frame clones and misses some; the assay was immunoSEQ multiplex PCR. The sample includes 250,000 to 300,000 clones, 24% of them seen just once. What these receptors recognize is not known. Input material: naive CD4+ T cells from blood. These receptors all stem from a woman younger than 45 with type 1 diabetes.

The chain couples TRBV30 to TRBJ2-1, with 13 nucleotides matching TRBD2. Germline V gives CDR1 GTSNPN, CDR2 SVGIG (reference sequence). This CDR3 comprises 15 residues. Unmatched junction bases numbered 5, after V lost 1 base and J lost 8 bases. CDR3 protein: CAWSGLAGGLYEQFF. The DNA for the CDR3 is TGTGCCTGGAGTGGACTAGCGGGAGGACTCTATGAGCAGTTCTTC.

This sequence joins TRBV18 and TRBJ2-7; no reliable D call. The CDR3 contains 11 residues. V dropped 2 bases and J dropped 7 bases, with 6 bases sitting between them. The V gene's germline CDR1 is KGHSH and CDR2 LQKENI. CDR3 in amino acids: CASSPSVEQYF. CDR3 in DNA: TGTGCCAGCTCACCATCGGTTGAGCAGTACTTC.

CDR3 loop: CAWTLGQPGQPQHF. CDR3 DNA: TGTGCCTGGACGTTGGGACAGCCAGGTCAGCCCCAGCATTTT. The gene calls are TRBV30 and TRBJ1-5, with 7 bases fitting TRBD1. This CDR3 is 14 amino acids long. The V gene's germline CDR1 is GTSNPN and CDR2 SVGIG (reference sequence). J was trimmed by 6 bases and V by 4 bases; bases with no gene match: 9. Looking up the rest from reference TRBV30 and TRBJ1-5 gives the full variable domain: SQTIHQWPATLVQPVGSPLSLECTVEGTSNPNLYWYRQAAGRGLQLLFYSVGIGQISSEVPQNLSASRPQDRQFILSSKKLLLSDSGFYLCAWTLGQPGQPQHFGDGTRLSIL.

This chain uses TRBV18 with TRBJ2-5, with D possibly TRBD2 on 6 matching bases. The CDR3 runs to 15 residues. Trimming stripped 3 bases from V and 4 bases from J, with 15 bases between. Germline-derived CDR1 and CDR2 are KGHSH and LQKENI. CDR3 sequence: CASSPYMRGAETQYF. The CDR3 DNA reads TGTGCCAGCTCACCGTATATGCGGGGCGCAGAGACCCAGTACTTC.

This clone was counted only a few times. The CDR3 spells CASSGRGGNTEAFF. The CDR3 DNA is TGTGCCAGCTCCGGTCGTGGAGGGAACACTGAAGCTTTCTTT. The chain links TRBV18 to TRBJ1-1, with D unresolved. With 6 bases removed from V and 1 base from J, the gap between germline ends came to 12 bases. This CDR3 comprises 14 residues. CDR1 and CDR2 (germline): KGHSH, LQKENI.

The gene calls are TRBV25-1 and TRBJ2-1; 14 bases fit TRBD2. The CDR3 sequence is 18 residues long. From germline, CDR1 is MGHDK and CDR2 SYGVNS. Germline trimming cut 3 bases from V and 8 bases from J; bases unmatched to any gene: 12. The CDR3 is CASSDRPGLAGVGDEQFF. CDR3 sequence (DNA): TGTGCCAGCAGTGACAGGCCGGGACTAGCGGGAGTGGGCGATGAGCAGTTCTTC.

This clone was picked up a small number of times. V and J are TRBV28 and TRBJ1-2; D gene unclear. The germline CDR1 and CDR2 sequences are MDHEN and SYDVKM. V gave up 11 bases and J gave up 4 bases, with 14 bases separating them. The CDR3 has 12 residues. CDR3 loop: CASASPGYGYTF. CDR3 DNA: TGTGCCTCCGCCAGCCCAGGCTATGGCTACACCTTC.

This clone was recorded a few times. The chain has TRBV6-5 and TRBJ2-1; 8 bases line up with TRBD2. CDR1 MNHEY and CDR2 SVGAGI come from the germline V gene. This CDR3 is 11 amino acids long. The J segment lost 12 bases and the V segment lost 8 bases, leaving 6 bases of the junction unmatched. The CDR3 nucleotides are TGTGCCAGCGTCGGGAGGGTTGGGCAGTTCTTC. It translates to CASVGRVGQFF.

This clone was counted only a few times. The chain combines TRBV5-4 with TRBJ2-7; TRBD2 matches at 9 bases. J was trimmed by 5 bases and V by 0 bases; bases with no gene match: 6. The germline V gene encodes CDR1 SGHNT and CDR2 YYREEE (reference sequence). The CDR3 loop spans 15 amino acids. CDR3 region: CASSLVGGRVNEQYF. The DNA for the CDR3 is TGTGCCAGCAGCTTGGTTGGCGGGAGGGTGAACGAGCAGTACTTC.

This clone was counted a few times. The V gene is TRBV7-9, the J gene TRBJ2-1; D possibly corresponds to TRBD1 (5 bases). Trimming took 1 base from V and 5 from J, leaving 12 bases between them. This CDR3 is 15 amino acids long. The germline V gene encodes CDR1 SEHNR and CDR2 FQNEAQ (reference sequence). The DNA of the CDR3 is TGTGCCAGCAGCTTAGTCTCAGGGTCCCACAATGAGCAGTTCTTC. Encoded protein: CASSLVSGSHNEQFF.

J is TRBJ2-3 and V is TRBV7-9; D is unclear. Germline V gene data show CDR1 as SEHNR and CDR2 as FQNEAQ (reference sequence). The CDR3 loop spans 11 amino acids. V lost 4 bases and J lost 6, with 5 bases in between. Here the CDR3 DNA reads TGTGCCAGCAGCTCGCGGGATACGCAGTATTTT. It is translated as CASSSRDTQYF.

The chain couples TRBV30 to TRBJ2-7, with 8 bases identical to TRBD1. CDR1 and CDR2 from the germline V gene are GTSNPN and SVGIG (reference sequence). This CDR3 comprises 13 residues. V gave up 1 base and J gave up 9 bases; unmatched junction bases: 8. The CDR3 spells CAWSAPGGGAQYF. The CDR3 DNA reads as TGTGCCTGGAGTGCCCCAGGGGGCGGTGCGCAGTACTTC. The whole variable domain, filled in from reference TRBV30 and TRBJ2-7, reads SQTIHQWPATLVQPVGSPLSLECTVEGTSNPNLYWYRQAAGRGLQLLFYSVGIGQISSEVPQNLSASRPQDRQFILSSKKLLLSDSGFYLCAWSAPGGGAQYFGPGTRLTVT.

The chain carries TRBV7-2 and TRBJ2-5, with D possibly TRBD1 on 6 matching bases. Trimming took off 0 bases at V and 5 bases at J, with 16 bases between the two ends. Germline V gene data show CDR1 as SGHTA and CDR2 as FQGNSA. CDR3 length equals 16 residues. The CDR3 DNA reads as TGTGCCAGCAGCTTAGCTTTAGCAGGGGCACGGGAGACCCAGTACTTC. Residues: CASSLALAGARETQYF.